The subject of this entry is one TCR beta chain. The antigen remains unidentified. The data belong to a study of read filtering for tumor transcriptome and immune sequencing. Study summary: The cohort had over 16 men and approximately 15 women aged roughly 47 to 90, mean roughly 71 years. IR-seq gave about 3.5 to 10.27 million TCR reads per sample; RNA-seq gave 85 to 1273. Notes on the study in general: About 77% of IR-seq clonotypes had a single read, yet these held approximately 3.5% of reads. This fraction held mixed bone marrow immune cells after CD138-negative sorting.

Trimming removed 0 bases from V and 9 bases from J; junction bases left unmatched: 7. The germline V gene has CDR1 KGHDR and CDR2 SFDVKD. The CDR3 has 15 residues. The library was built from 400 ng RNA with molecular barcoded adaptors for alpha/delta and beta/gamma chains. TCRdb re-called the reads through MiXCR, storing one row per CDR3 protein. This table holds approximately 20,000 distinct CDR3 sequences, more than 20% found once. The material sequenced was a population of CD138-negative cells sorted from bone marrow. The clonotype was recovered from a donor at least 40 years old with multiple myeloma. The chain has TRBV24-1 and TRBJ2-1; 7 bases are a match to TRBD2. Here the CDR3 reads CATSDLEGGSAEQFF. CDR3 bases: TGTGCCACCAGTGATTTGGAGGGAGGGTCTGCTGAGCAGTTCTTC.